One and the same sample provided the 15 T cell receptor beta chains below, sequenced in a study of T-cell memory formation after mild COVID-19. TCRdb re-called the 5' RACE reads through MiXCR, storing one row per CDR3 protein. The sample yields a few hundred thousand distinct CDR3 sequences, around 16% seen once. Sequencing was done on a sample of PBMCs or a T cell subset sorted from them (not recorded which). The receptors originated from a man aged 18 to 29 who had mild COVID-19 (a few samples of this study predate the infection). Cell type and time point are not known.

The rearrangement uses TRBV12-3 or TRBV12-4 and TRBJ2-2, with D perhaps matching TRBD2 (5 bases). V lost 7 bases and J 8 bases, leaving 14 bases between the germline ends. This CDR3 has 13 residues. The CDR3 sequence is CASTRGPLGELFF. The CDR3 DNA reads TGTGCCAGCACCCGAGGGCCTTTAGGGGAGCTGTTTTTT.

V and J are TRBV5-1 and TRBJ2-4; D is tentatively TRBD1 or TRBD2 (6 bases each). The CDR3 extends over 13 amino acids. The V and J ends lost 3 bases and 12 bases respectively, with 16 bases between them. Germline CDR1 is SGHRS and CDR2 is YFSETQ. CDR3 protein: CASSSLTGAGQYF. The CDR3 region has the DNA TGCGCCAGCAGCTCCTTAACGGGGGCGGGTCAGTACTTC.

The J gene is TRBJ2-3, the V gene TRBV12-3 or TRBV12-4; the D gene is possibly TRBD1 (6 bases). V was pared by 6 bases and J by 2 bases, with 12 bases between. This CDR3 spans 14 amino acids. CDR3 DNA: TGTGCCAGCAGCTCCGGGACACCCACAGATACGCAGTATTTT. This gives the protein CASSSGTPTDTQYF.

The chain carries TRBV5-1 and TRBJ1-5, with unresolved D. V was trimmed by 2 bases and J by 5 bases, leaving 14 bases between them. Looked up from germline, CDR1 is SGHRS and CDR2 is YFSETQ. This CDR3 comprises 15 residues. CDR3 in amino acids: CASSLLGHNDQPQHF. DNA of the CDR3: TGCGCCAGCAGCTTACTCGGGCACAACGATCAGCCCCAGCATTTT.

This clonotype was seen many times. This chain joins TRBV9 and TRBJ1-5; D unresolved. V shed 3 bases and J shed 4 bases, with 8 bases lying between them. CDR3 length equals 13 residues. CDR1 is SGDLS, CDR2 YYNGEE, per germline. The CDR3 loop is CASSEIGNQPQHF. The CDR3 coding sequence is TGTGCCAGCAGCGAGATTGGGAATCAGCCCCAGCATTTT.

This clonotype was recorded at least ten times. The chain joins TRBV5-1 to TRBJ2-5; D unclear. The CDR3 runs 11 residues. The V end lost 0 bases, the J end lost 7 bases, and 4 bases lay between the germline ends. Germline CDR1 and CDR2: SGHRS and YFSETQ. CDR3 coding DNA: TGCGCCAGCAGCTTGGAAGGGACCCAGTACTTC. Translation: CASSLEGTQYF. The whole variable domain, filled in from reference TRBV5-1 and TRBJ2-5, reads KAGVTQTPRYLIKTRGQQVTLSCSPISGHRSVSWYQQTPGQGLQFLFEYFSETQRNKGNFPGRFSGRQFSNSRSEMNVSTLELGDSALYLCASSLEGTQYFGPGTRLLVL.

The chain uses TRBV3-1 and TRBJ2-6, with 7 nucleotides matching TRBD1. The CDR3 consists of 16 residues. V trimming: 1 base; J trimming: 2 bases; junction bases outside the gene matches: 2. Germline-derived CDR1 and CDR2 are LGHDT and YNNKEL (reference sequence). CDR3 coding DNA: TGTGCCAGCAGCCAAGTTACAGGGGCTGGGGCCAACGTCCTGACTTTC. Translating it yields CASSQVTGAGANVLTF.

In regard to this clonotype: Given a much more abundant clone one base away, this may be a read error. The V and J genes are TRBV7-2 and TRBJ2-5; D uncertain. V shed 1 base and J shed 5 bases, with 20 bases lying between them. The CDR3 covers 17 residues. Germline assignment: CDR1 SGHTA and CDR2 FQGNSA. The CDR3 DNA reads TGTGCCAGCAGCTTAGGCCTAACGGGTCTGTCCTCGGAGACCCAGTACTTC. Residues: CASSLGLTGLSSETQYF. The whole variable domain, remainder taken from reference TRBV7-2 and TRBJ2-5, is GAGVSQSPSNKVTEKGKDVELRCDPISGHTALYWYRQSLGQGLEFLIYFQGNSAPDKSGLPSDRFSAERTGGSVSTLTIQRTQQEDSAVYLCASSLGLTGLSSETQYFGPGTRLLVL.

This clonotype was counted at least ten times. The chain has TRBV5-1 and TRBJ2-5; tentatively, D is TRBD2 (6 bases). This CDR3 spans 15 amino acids. The germline CDR1 and CDR2 sequences are SGHRS and YFSETQ. V was shortened by 4 bases and J by 2 bases, with 15 bases between the two germline ends. CDR3 amino acids: CASSPEAGFQETQYF. DNA for the CDR3: TGCGCCAGCAGCCCTGAGGCGGGGTTTCAAGAGACCCAGTACTTC. The whole variable domain, filled in from reference TRBV5-1 and TRBJ2-5, reads KAGVTQTPRYLIKTRGQQVTLSCSPISGHRSVSWYQQTPGQGLQFLFEYFSETQRNKGNFPGRFSGRQFSNSRSEMNVSTLELGDSALYLCASSPEAGFQETQYFGPGTRLLVL.

J is TRBJ1-2 and V is TRBV4-1, with 9 positions matching TRBD1. Looked up from germline, CDR1 is MGHRA and CDR2 is YSYEKL. The CDR3 consists of 16 residues. The V segment lost 4 bases and the J segment 8 bases; nucleotides outside the gene matches: 14. The CDR3 loop reads CASSRTTMGQGAGYTF. CDR3 sequence (DNA): TGCGCCAGCAGCCGCACGACGATGGGACAGGGTGCCGGCTACACCTTC.

The CDR3 DNA reads TGTGCCAGCAGCTTAGTCCTTTCCCACAGGGAAAACGAGCAGTACTTC. Residues: CASSLVLSHRENEQYF. The rearrangement joins TRBV11-2 to TRBJ2-7; D may be TRBD1 (6 bases). The V gene's germline CDR1 is SGHAT and CDR2 FQNNGV. This CDR3 spans 16 amino acids. Trimming removed 1 base from V and 5 bases from J, with 18 bases in between.

This chain uses TRBV20-1 with TRBJ1-2; TRBD1 agrees at 8 bases. This CDR3 has 12 residues. Germline values: CDR1 DFQATT, CDR2 SNEGSKA (reference sequence). After removal of 5 bases from V and 8 bases from J, the junction contained 7 bases not matched to a gene. The CDR3 reads CSAPRTGQGYTF. CDR3 nucleotides: TGCAGTGCTCCCCGGACAGGGCAGGGCTACACCTTC.

The V call is TRBV7-9, the J call TRBJ2-7, with 7 bases lining up with TRBD2. With 6 bases clipped from V and 0 bases from J, the junction kept 8 bases outside the gene matches. This CDR3 contains 15 residues. CDR1 is SEHNR, CDR2 FQNEAQ, per germline (reference sequence). CDR3 DNA: TGTGCCAGCAGGCCGAGAGAGCGGGACTCCTACGAGCAGTACTTC. The encoded protein is CASRPRERDSYEQYF. Looking up the rest from reference TRBV7-9 and TRBJ2-7 gives the full variable domain: DTGVSQNPRHKITKRGQNVTFRCDPISEHNRLYWYRQTLGQGPEFLTYFQNEAQLEKSRLLSDRFSAERPKGSFSTLEIQRTEQGDSAMYLCASRPRERDSYEQYFGPGTRLTVT.

This clonotype was found many times. The V call is TRBV7-9, the J call TRBJ2-3, with D hard to call. The germline V gene has CDR1 SEHNR and CDR2 FQNEAQ (reference sequence). This CDR3 is 12 amino acids long. Deletions cut 2 bases from V and 4 bases from J, with 4 bases between. CDR3 sequence reads: CASSLTPDTQYF. The CDR3 DNA reads TGTGCCAGCAGCTTAACCCCAGATACGCAGTATTTT. The full variable domain, completed using reference TRBV7-9 and TRBJ2-3, is DTGVSQNPRHKITKRGQNVTFRCDPISEHNRLYWYRQTLGQGPEFLTYFQNEAQLEKSRLLSDRFSAERPKGSFSTLEIQRTEQGDSAMYLCASSLTPDTQYFGPGTRLTVL.

This clonotype was found a few times. The rearrangement joins TRBV14 to TRBJ2-7, with D possibly being TRBD2 (5 bases). Trimming stripped 4 bases from V and 6 bases from J, with 10 bases between. The CDR3 sequence is 12 residues long. Per the germline V gene, CDR1 is SGHDN and CDR2 is FVKESK. The CDR3 DNA is TGTGCCAGCAGCCCCCGGACTGGCGAGCAGTACTTC. Amino acids: CASSPRTGEQYF. The entire variable domain, with the rest obtained from reference TRBV14 and TRBJ2-7, is as follows: EAGVTQFPSHSVIEKGQTVTLRCDPISGHDNLYWYRRVMGKEIKFLLHFVKESKQDESGMPNNRFLAERTGGTYSTLKVQPAELEDSGVYFCASSPRTGEQYFGPGTRLTVT.